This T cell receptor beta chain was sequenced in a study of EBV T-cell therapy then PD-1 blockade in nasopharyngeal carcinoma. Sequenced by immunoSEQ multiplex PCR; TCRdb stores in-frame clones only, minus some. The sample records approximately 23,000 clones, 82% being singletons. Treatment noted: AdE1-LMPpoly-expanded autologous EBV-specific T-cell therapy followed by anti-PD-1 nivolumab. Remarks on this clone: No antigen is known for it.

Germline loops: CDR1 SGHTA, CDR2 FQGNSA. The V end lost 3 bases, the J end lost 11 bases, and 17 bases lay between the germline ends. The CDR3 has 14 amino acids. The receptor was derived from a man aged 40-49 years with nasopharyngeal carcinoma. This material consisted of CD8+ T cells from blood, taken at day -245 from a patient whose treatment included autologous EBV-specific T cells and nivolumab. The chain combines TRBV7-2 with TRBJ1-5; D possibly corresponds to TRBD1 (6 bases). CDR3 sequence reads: CASSFLGGPLSQHF. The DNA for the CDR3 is TGTGCCAGCAGCTTCCTCGGGGGCCCATTGTCCCAGCATTTT.